These 7 T cell receptor beta chains originate from one sample sequenced in a study of shared clonotypes between healthy human individuals. TCRdb's table, derived via immunoSEQ multiplex PCR, lists solely in-frame clones and lacks some. This table holds a few million clones, around nine tenths found once. Sequencing was performed on naive CD4+ T cells sorted from blood. Indicated subset: CD45RA+ positively selected. These receptor sequences come from a man younger than 30 in good health.

The chain carries TRBV15 and TRBJ2-7; D perhaps matches TRBD1 (6 bases). CDR3 length: 16 amino acids. Trimming removed 1 base from V and 2 bases from J, with 15 bases in between. CDR1 is LNHNV and CDR2 is YYDKDF in the germline V gene (reference sequence). Here the CDR3 reads CATSRVKTGTTYEQYF. The CDR3 DNA reads TGTGCCACCAGCAGAGTAAAAACCGGGACAACCTACGAGCAGTACTTC.

This rearrangement joins TRBV18 to TRBJ1-2; 10 nucleotides line up with TRBD1. Trimming cost V 3 bases and J 6 bases; bases outside gene matches: 4. The germline V gene encodes CDR1 KGHSH and CDR2 LQKENI. This CDR3 is built from 14 residues. The CDR3 DNA reads as TGTGCCAGCTCACCCGGGGACAGGGGAGATGGCTACACCTTC. Its translation: CASSPGDRGDGYTF.

The V and J genes are TRBV2 and TRBJ2-1; 11 positions agree with TRBD2. V gave up 5 bases and J gave up 4 bases; unmatched junction bases: 4. The CDR3 covers 15 residues. CDR1 is SNHLY and CDR2 is FYNNEI in the germline V gene. CDR3 nucleotide sequence: TGTGCCAGCAGTCCGGGACTAGCGGTTTACAATGAGCAGTTCTTC. Translation: CASSPGLAVYNEQFF.

The V and J genes are TRBV11-3 and TRBJ2-5; TRBD1 might be the D (6 bases). Germline-derived CDR1 and CDR2 are SGHNT and YENEEA. This CDR3 is built from 13 residues. V was pared by 5 bases and J by 3 bases, with 10 bases between. The CDR3 DNA reads as TGTGCCAGCAGCCCGCGACAGGAAGAGACCCAGTACTTC. Translating gives CASSPRQEETQYF.

The chain is built from TRBV5-1 and TRBJ2-6; TRBD1 is a possible D gene (5 bases). Trimming shortened V by 0 bases and J by 0 bases, and 7 bases separated the two germline ends. In germline, CDR1 is SGHRS, CDR2 YFSETQ. This CDR3 region has 16 residues. The CDR3, as DNA: TGCGCCAGCAGCTTGGGACAGATCTCTGGGGCCAACGTCCTGACTTTC. It codes for CASSLGQISGANVLTF.

The rearrangement links TRBV11-3 to TRBJ2-3; D gene unclear. Germline V gene lookup returns CDR1 SGHNT and CDR2 YENEEA. This CDR3 comprises 14 residues. V was clipped by 1 base and J by 3 bases, with 8 bases between them. The CDR3 region has the DNA TGTGCCAGCAGCTTAGGCCCCAAGACAGATACGCAGTATTTT. It yields the protein CASSLGPKTDTQYF.

The CDR3 DNA reads TGTGCCATCGGAGGGGCTAGCACAGATACGCAGTATTTT. Protein sequence: CAIGGASTDTQYF. This chain joins TRBV10-3 and TRBJ2-3, with D perhaps TRBD2 (6 bases). This CDR3 spans 13 amino acids. CDR1 is ENHRY, CDR2 SYGVKD, per germline. The V and J ends lost 8 bases and 0 bases respectively, with 9 bases between them.